The source of this T cell receptor (beta chain) is a study of shared clonotypes between healthy human individuals (dated by TCRdb to about 2020). A note on the overall study: The cohort included a few men and a couple of women between 18 and 49 years of age. For each donor, CD4 naive and CD4 memory were each given three plates, CD8 naive was given two plates, and CD8 memory was given one plate. Blood TCR repertoires of four to six healthy adults were deeply sequenced to estimate repertoire size and the extent of clonotype sharing between individuals. To increase sequencing depth and limit assay-specific biases, different laboratories used diverse techniques to prepare libraries and sequence TCR repertoires. Each donor's leukapheresis produced roughly between roughly 0.9 and 9 billion PBMCs.

The donors were healthy, HIV-negative adults who had no recently reported acute infections or vaccinations. Only Caucasian adults living in Nashville, Tennessee, USA were represented among the donors. Magnetic negative selection was used to enrich CD4+ T cells, after which naive cells were positively selected on CD45RA and the negative fraction became the memory subset. Blood was collected by leukapheresis, and PBMCs were isolated by Ficoll-Histopaque density gradient centrifugation and then cryopreserved in liquid nitrogen vapor phase. Analytical flow cytometry was used to check the purity and quantity of every magnetically sorted T cell population. Genomic DNA was isolated from each sorted fraction and quantified by UV absorbance on a Nanodrop 2000c. Results the study describes overall, beyond this receptor: Based on pairwise subsampling, the degree of clonotype sharing among donors was expected to be affected by sequencing depth. Larger estimated clonotype richness was generally found for naive subsets than for memory subsets. When several donors were compared, the shared fraction of clonotypes was about 5% for naive CD4, 3% to 4% for naive CD8, roughly 2.5% for memory CD4, and roughly 0.4% for memory CD8. Rarefaction of sorted-subset datasets indicated incomplete sequencing despite the large sequencing depth. The genetic and exposure-history diversity represented was limited by the small number of donors. Only blood was sampled, and tissue TCR repertoires likely differ from those in blood. Compared with non-shared clonotypes, clonotypes shared by all four sorted-subset donors had higher generation probabilities.

Using the deep immunoSEQ assay, TCR CDR3 regions were amplified from genomic DNA by multiplex PCR. Extracted genomic DNA from each cell subset was spread evenly across all wells of several immunoSEQ 96-well plates, with each plate serving as a replicate. Each replicate PCR for sorted subsets received about 220 ng genomic DNA, equal to about 30,000 T cell genomes. The purified libraries were quantified using a Qubit 3.0 fluorometer, sized with a Bioanalyzer 2100, and then quantified again using the KAPA Library Quantification kit. Every immunoSEQ 96-well plate was sequenced on a separate single-read 150-cycle Illumina NextSeq 550 flow cell. Per the source publication's procedure: Because the immunoSEQ output held only junctional sequences and lacked quality scores, the filtering could not match the filtering applied to full-length reads. Sequences were annotated with PyIR, a Python wrapper for IgBLAST v1.9, and V/J genes and CDR3 were assigned using IMGT germline references. Any read was removed if the V/J assignment was weak (E-value above 1e-6), the CDR3 was missing, or the read contained stop codons, out-of-frame junctions, or ambiguous translated residues. V3J clonotypes were defined as sequences sharing the same inferred V gene, J gene, and CDR3 amino acid sequence. Percentage overlap between repertoires was computed as shared unique clonotypes divided by the size of the smaller repertoire. Repertoire richness was assessed with RTK rarefaction, the Chao1 estimator, and Recon v2.1 estimates of unobserved clonotypes. OLGA was used to compute generation probabilities for all TCRbeta clonotypes that the gDNA method yielded from a handful of donors. The clones in this table, taken by TCRdb from immuneACCESS, are in-frame only. Not every clone is retained; where verified, under half of the shortfall comes from an unresolved V gene, and the cause of the rest is unknown. Clone size and the V and J calls come from that table; the DNA yielded D and trimming. This sample has around 200,000 clones in its table, and 60% to 75% of those were observed once. 8.5% to 12% of the sample rests with the top ten.

The CDR3 sequence holds 15 residues, the cysteine and phenylalanine included. The CDR3 DNA has 45 bases and is translated from base 1. V is reduced by 1 base and J by 4 bases, leaving a spacing of 12 bases between them. Based on the germline V gene, the CDR1 and CDR2 sequences are SGHTS and YDEGEE. Comment on this clone: Its specific antigen is unknown. Base qualities are not provided; no much larger clone lies one nucleotide away.

This sequence originates from a man under 40 in good health. Sequenced material: memory CD4+ T cells sorted from blood. The cell subset or site label here, explained by the study, means: CD45RA-negative fraction. The chain links TRBV5-8 with TRBJ2-1; the D gene is unclear. The DNA reads TGTGCCAGCAGCTTGAGCCCAAGTGGGTACAATGAGCAGTTCTTC. Its coded protein is CASSLSPSGYNEQFF.